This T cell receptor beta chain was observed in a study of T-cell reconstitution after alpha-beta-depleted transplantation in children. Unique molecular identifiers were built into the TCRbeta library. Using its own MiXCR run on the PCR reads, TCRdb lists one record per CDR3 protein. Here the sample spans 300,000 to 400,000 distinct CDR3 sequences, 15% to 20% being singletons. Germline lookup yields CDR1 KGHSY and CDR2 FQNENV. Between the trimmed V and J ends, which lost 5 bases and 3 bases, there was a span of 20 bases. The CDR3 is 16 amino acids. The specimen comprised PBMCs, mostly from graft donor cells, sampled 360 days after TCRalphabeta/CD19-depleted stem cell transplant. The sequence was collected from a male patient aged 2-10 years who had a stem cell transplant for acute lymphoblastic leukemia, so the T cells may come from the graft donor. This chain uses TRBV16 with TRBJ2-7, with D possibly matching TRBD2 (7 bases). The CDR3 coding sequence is TGTGCCAGCAGCAAGCCAAAGGGCGGGGGCGTCTACGAGCAGTACTTC. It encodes CASSKPKGGGVYEQYF.